The 7 T cell receptor beta chains listed next were all sequenced from one sample in a study of T cells in Graves' hyperthyroidism and ophthalmopathy. RNA transcripts yielded amplified TCR beta CDR3 regions. TCR CDR3 regions were first amplified by RT-PCR with HTBI primers. TCRdb processed the multiplex PCR reads anew with MiXCR; each CDR3 protein has one entry. The repertoire has roughly 570,000 distinct CDR3 sequences, around 42% of them found once; the top ten carry roughly 20%. Sequencing was carried out using peripheral blood or thyroid tissue (not recorded which). The source of these receptors is an adult woman with Graves' disease, either hyperthyroidism or ophthalmopathy (not recorded which).

The chain carries TRBV7-9 and TRBJ1-1; D might be TRBD1 (6 bases). CDR1 and CDR2 (germline): SEHNR, FQNEAQ (reference sequence). This CDR3 has 13 amino acids. V was clipped by 5 bases and J by 6 bases, with 13 bases between them. The CDR3 loop is CASSPMGAPEAFF. The CDR3 bases are TGTGCCAGCAGCCCGATGGGGGCGCCTGAAGCTTTCTTT.

This clonotype came up many times. The chain employs TRBV15 and TRBJ2-6; possible D gene TRBD1, 6 bases. From germline, CDR1 is LNHNV and CDR2 YYDKDF (reference sequence). The V and J ends lost 0 bases and 1 base respectively, with 7 bases between them. The CDR3 spans 16 residues. The CDR3 region is CATSRDTGSGANVLTF. The CDR3 DNA follows: TGTGCCACCAGCAGAGATACAGGGTCTGGGGCCAACGTCCTGACTTTC.

This clonotype has a count of ten or more. The chain has TRBV9 and TRBJ2-7, with 8 positions matching TRBD1. The CDR3 spans 13 residues. Germline V gives CDR1 SGDLS, CDR2 YYNGEE. V was clipped by 0 bases and J by 6 bases; unmatched bases: 2. CDR3 in amino acids: CASSVATGGEQYF. The CDR3 DNA sequence: TGTGCCAGCAGCGTAGCTACAGGGGGCGAGCAGTACTTC. The variable domain in full, completed from reference TRBV9 and TRBJ2-7, reads DSGVTQTPKHLITATGQRVTLRCSPRSGDLSVYWYQQSLDQGLQFLIQYYNGEERAKGNILERFSAQQFPDLHSELNLSSLELGDSALYFCASSVATGGEQYFGPGTRLTVT.

The chain recombines TRBV29-1 with TRBJ1-3; D gene uncertain. Germline lookup yields CDR1 SQVTM and CDR2 ANQGSEA. The CDR3 is 13 amino acids. V was pared by 8 bases and J by 4 bases, with 15 bases between. For the CDR3, the DNA is TGCAGCAGCCCTCTCGTGGCAGGAAACACCATATATTTT. Translating it yields CSSPLVAGNTIYF. Combining the CDR3 with reference TRBV29-1 and TRBJ1-3 gives the whole variable domain SAVISQKPSRDICQRGTSLTIQCQVDSQVTMMFWYRQQPGQSLTLIATANQGSEATYESGFVIDKFPISRPNLTFSTLTVSNMSPEDSSIYLCSSPLVAGNTIYFGEGSWLTVV.

The chain has TRBV9 and TRBJ2-5; D is possibly TRBD1 or TRBD2 (5 bases each). Looked up from germline, CDR1 is SGDLS and CDR2 is YYNGEE. The CDR3 contains 14 residues. V was pared by 0 bases and J by 3 bases, with 9 bases between. The DNA for the CDR3 is TGTGCCAGCAGCGTAGGAGGGGTCGAAGAGACCCAGTACTTC. Translating gives CASSVGGVEETQYF.

The CDR3 region has the DNA TGCAGTGCTAAGCCGAAACTTAACGGGGAAAAACTGTTTTTT. The encoded protein is CSAKPKLNGEKLFF. The rearrangement joins TRBV20-1 to TRBJ1-4; D not resolved. The CDR3 runs 14 residues. The ends were cut back, 4 bases at V and 8 bases at J, with 17 bases in the middle. Germline CDR1 and CDR2: DFQATT and SNEGSKA (reference sequence).

This clonotype showed up many times. The chain employs TRBV28 and TRBJ2-5, with D maybe TRBD2 (6 bases). The CDR3 runs 14 residues. V was shortened by 7 bases and J by 0 bases, with 12 bases between the two germline ends. Germline assignment: CDR1 MDHEN and CDR2 SYDVKM. Written as DNA, the CDR3 is TGTGCCAGCATCCCCGCGGGATACCAAGAGACCCAGTACTTC. Translation: CASIPAGYQETQYF. Looking up the rest from reference TRBV28 and TRBJ2-5 gives the full variable domain: DVKVTQSSRYLVKRTGEKVFLECVQDMDHENMFWYRQDPGLGLRLIYFSYDVKMKEKGDIPEGYSVSREKKERFSLILESASTNQTSMYLCASIPAGYQETQYFGPGTRLLVL.